This passage covers 5 T cell receptor beta chains from one sample sequenced in a study of cytomegalovirus exposure and HLA in healthy donors. Measured with immunoSEQ multiplex PCR; TCRdb has only the in-frame clones, and not every one. The table shows about 200,000 clones, with approximately 87% occurring only once. Sequencing was done on a sample of PBMCs. The receptors originated from a woman aged 18-30 years in good health and CMV-seronegative.

The chain carries TRBV4-1 and TRBJ1-6; D is unresolved. Looked up from germline, CDR1 is MGHRA and CDR2 is YSYEKL. The CDR3 sequence is 16 residues long. V dropped 3 bases and J dropped 6 bases, with 15 bases sitting between them. In DNA, the CDR3 is TGCGCCAGCAGCCATCCCCGAGGCAGTGGTAATTCACCCCTCCACTTT. Translated: CASSHPRGSGNSPLHF.

The chain recombines TRBV5-1 with TRBJ2-7; 9 bases are a match to TRBD1. This CDR3 has 14 amino acids. V dropped 2 bases and J dropped 5; count of bases not matched to a gene: 5. The germline gives CDR1 SGHRS, CDR2 YFSETQ. This CDR3 is CASSLRTGGDEQYF. In nucleotides, the CDR3 is TGCGCCAGCAGCTTACGAACAGGGGGCGACGAGCAGTACTTC.

The chain couples TRBV5-1 to TRBJ1-2, with 8 positions matching TRBD1. The germline gives CDR1 SGHRS, CDR2 YFSETQ. The CDR3 contains 15 residues. V lost 6 bases, J lost 2 bases, and 9 bases stayed unmatched. The CDR3: CASTQGQGGNYGYTF. CDR3 sequence (DNA): TGCGCCAGCACCCAAGGACAGGGCGGGAACTATGGCTACACCTTC.

The chain employs TRBV2 and TRBJ2-7; TRBD2 matches 8 bases. Germline CDR1 reads SNHLY; CDR2 reads FYNNEI. Trimming cost V 6 bases and J 3 bases; bases outside gene matches: 7. The CDR3 runs to 14 residues. The CDR3 region has the DNA TGTGCCAGCAGAGGGACTAGAGTTGACTACGAGCAGTACTTC. Encoded protein: CASRGTRVDYEQYF.

The genes are TRBV15 and TRBJ2-1; TRBD2 agrees at 7 bases. Trimming at V came to 1 base and at J to 6 bases, leaving 9 bases not matched to a gene. Germline V CDR1 and CDR2: LNHNV, YYDKDF (reference sequence). The CDR3 extends over 16 amino acids. The CDR3 protein is CATSRVGGSRFNEQFF. DNA of the CDR3: TGTGCCACCAGCAGAGTCGGCGGGAGTAGGTTCAATGAGCAGTTCTTC.